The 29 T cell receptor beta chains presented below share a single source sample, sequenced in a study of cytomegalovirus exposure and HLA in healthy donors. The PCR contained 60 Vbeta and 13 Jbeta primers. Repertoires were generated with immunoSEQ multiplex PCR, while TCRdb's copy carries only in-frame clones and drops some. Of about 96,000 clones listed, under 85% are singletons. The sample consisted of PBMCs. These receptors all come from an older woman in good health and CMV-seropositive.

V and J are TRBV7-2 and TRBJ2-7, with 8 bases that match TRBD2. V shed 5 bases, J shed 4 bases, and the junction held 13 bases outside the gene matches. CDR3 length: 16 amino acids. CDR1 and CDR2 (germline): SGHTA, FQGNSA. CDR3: CASSKTGLGLDYEQYF. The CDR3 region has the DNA TGTGCCAGCAGCAAAACAGGGTTGGGACTAGATTACGAGCAGTACTTC.

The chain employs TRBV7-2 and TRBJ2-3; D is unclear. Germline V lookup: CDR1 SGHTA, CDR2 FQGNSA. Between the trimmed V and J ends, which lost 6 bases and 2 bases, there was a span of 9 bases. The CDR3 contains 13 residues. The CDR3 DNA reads TGTGCCAGCAGTTTTAGTCTCACAGATACGCAGTATTTT. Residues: CASSFSLTDTQYF.

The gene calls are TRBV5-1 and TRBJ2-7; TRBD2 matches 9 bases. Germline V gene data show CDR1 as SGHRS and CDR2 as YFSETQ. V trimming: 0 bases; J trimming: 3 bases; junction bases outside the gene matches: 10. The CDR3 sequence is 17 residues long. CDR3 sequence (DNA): TGCGCCAGCAGCTTGGCTTTTCTGCGGGAGGGGCGCTACGAGCAGTACTTC. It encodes CASSLAFLREGRYEQYF.

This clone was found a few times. The CDR3 protein is CASSPRGTGELFF. The CDR3 DNA reads as TGCGCCAGCAGTCCTAGGGGGACCGGGGAGCTGTTTTTT. J is TRBJ2-2 and V is TRBV10-1, with D tentatively TRBD1 (6 bases). Trimming pared 5 bases from V and 5 bases from J, leaving 9 bases between. The germline CDR1 and CDR2 sequences are WNHNN and SYGVQD (reference sequence). The CDR3 extends over 13 amino acids.

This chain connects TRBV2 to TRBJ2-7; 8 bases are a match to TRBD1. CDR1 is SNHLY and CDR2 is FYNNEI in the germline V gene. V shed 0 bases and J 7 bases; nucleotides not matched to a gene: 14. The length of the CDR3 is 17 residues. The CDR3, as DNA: TGTGCCAGCAGTGAAGCGACGGGGGACAGGCTCCTTGTTGAGCAGTACTTC. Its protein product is CASSEATGDRLLVEQYF. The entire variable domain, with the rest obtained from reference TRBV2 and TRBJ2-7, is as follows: EPEVTQTPSHQVTQMGQEVILRCVPISNHLYFYWYRQILGQKVEFLVSFYNNEISEKSEIFDDQFSVERPDGSNFTLKIRSTKLEDSAMYFCASSEATGDRLLVEQYFGPGTRLTVT.

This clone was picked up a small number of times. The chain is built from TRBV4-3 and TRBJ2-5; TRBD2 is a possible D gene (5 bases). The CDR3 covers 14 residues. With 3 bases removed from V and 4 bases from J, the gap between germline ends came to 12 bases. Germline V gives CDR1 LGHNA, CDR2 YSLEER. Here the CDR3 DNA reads TGCGCCAGCAGCCAGAACTGGGCGGGAGAGACCCAGTACTTC. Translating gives CASSQNWAGETQYF.

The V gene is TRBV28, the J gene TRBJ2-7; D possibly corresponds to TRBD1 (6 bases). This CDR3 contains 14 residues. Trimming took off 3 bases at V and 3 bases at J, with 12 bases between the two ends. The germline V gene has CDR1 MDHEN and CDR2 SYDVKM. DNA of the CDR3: TGTGCCAGCAGTTTTTGGAGACAGGTCTACGAGCAGTACTTC. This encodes CASSFWRQVYEQYF.

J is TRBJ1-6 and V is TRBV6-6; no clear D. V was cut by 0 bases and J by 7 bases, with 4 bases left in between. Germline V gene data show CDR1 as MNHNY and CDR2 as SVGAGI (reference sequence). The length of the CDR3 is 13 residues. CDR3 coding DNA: TGTGCCAGCAGTTACTCGGAGAATTCACCCCTCCACTTT. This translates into CASSYSENSPLHF.

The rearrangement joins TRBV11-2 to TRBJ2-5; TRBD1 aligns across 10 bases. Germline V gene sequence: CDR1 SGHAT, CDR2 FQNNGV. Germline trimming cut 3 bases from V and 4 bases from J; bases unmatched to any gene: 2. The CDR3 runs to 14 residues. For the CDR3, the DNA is TGTGCCAGCAGCTTGGACAGGGGGTCAGAGACCCAGTACTTC. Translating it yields CASSLDRGSETQYF. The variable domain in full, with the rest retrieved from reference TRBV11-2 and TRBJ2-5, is EAGVAQSPRYKIIEKRQSVAFWCNPISGHATLYWYQQILGQGPKLLIQFQNNGVVDDSQLPKDRFSAERLKGVDSTLKIQPAKLEDSAVYLCASSLDRGSETQYFGPGTRLLVL.

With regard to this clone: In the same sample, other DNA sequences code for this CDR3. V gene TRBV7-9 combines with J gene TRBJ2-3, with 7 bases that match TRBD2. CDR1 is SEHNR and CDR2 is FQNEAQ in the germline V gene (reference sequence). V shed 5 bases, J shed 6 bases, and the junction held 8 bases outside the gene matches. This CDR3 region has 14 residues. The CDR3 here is CASSPQGGLDTQYF. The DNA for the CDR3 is TGTGCCAGCAGCCCCCAGGGAGGGTTGGATACGCAGTATTTT. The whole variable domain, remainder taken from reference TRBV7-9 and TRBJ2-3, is DTGVSQNPRHKITKRGQNVTFRCDPISEHNRLYWYRQTLGQGPEFLTYFQNEAQLEKSRLLSDRFSAERPKGSFSTLEIQRTEQGDSAMYLCASSPQGGLDTQYFGPGTRLTVL.

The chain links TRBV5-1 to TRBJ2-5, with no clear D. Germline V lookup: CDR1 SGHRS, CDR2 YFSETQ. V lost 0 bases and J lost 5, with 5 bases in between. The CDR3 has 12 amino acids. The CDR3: CASSLDMETQYF. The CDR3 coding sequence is TGCGCCAGCAGCTTGGATATGGAGACCCAGTACTTC. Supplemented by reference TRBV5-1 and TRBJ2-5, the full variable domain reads KAGVTQTPRYLIKTRGQQVTLSCSPISGHRSVSWYQQTPGQGLQFLFEYFSETQRNKGNFPGRFSGRQFSNSRSEMNVSTLELGDSALYLCASSLDMETQYFGPGTRLLVL.

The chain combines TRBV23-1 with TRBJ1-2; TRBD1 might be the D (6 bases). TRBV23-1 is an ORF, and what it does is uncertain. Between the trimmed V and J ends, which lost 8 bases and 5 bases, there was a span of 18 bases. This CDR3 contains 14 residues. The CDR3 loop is CASANPQGSYGYTF. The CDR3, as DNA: TGCGCCAGCGCCAACCCCCAGGGGAGTTATGGCTACACCTTC.

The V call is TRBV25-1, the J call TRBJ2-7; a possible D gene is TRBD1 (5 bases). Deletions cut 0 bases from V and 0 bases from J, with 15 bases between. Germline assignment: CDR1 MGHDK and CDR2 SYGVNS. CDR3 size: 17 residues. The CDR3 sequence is CASSEYNLRVGSYEQYF. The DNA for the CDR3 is TGTGCCAGCAGTGAATATAACCTCAGGGTAGGCTCCTACGAGCAGTACTTC.

CDR3 residues: CATDAGQGLTANTEAFF. The CDR3 nucleotides are TGTGCCACGGACGCGGGACAGGGGCTTACGGCGAACACTGAAGCTTTCTTT. V usage is TRBV10-3 and J usage is TRBJ1-1, with 10 bases identical to TRBD1. The junction had 15 bases not matched to a gene; V was cut back by 10 bases and J by 1 base. This CDR3 region has 17 residues. Germline-derived CDR1 and CDR2 are ENHRY and SYGVKD.

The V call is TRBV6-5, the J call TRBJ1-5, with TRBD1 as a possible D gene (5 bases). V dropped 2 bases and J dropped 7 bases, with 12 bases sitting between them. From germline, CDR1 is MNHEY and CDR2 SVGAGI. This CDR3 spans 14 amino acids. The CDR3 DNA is TGTGCCAGCAGTTACGGGTGGGGCGGCCAGCCCCAGCATTTT. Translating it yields CASSYGWGGQPQHF.

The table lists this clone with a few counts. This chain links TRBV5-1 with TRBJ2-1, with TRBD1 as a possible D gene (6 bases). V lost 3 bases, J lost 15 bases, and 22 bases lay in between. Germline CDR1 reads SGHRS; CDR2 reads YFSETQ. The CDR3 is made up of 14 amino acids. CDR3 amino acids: CASSYPASQGQWFF. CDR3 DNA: TGCGCCAGCAGCTACCCGGCCTCACAGGGACAATGGTTCTTC. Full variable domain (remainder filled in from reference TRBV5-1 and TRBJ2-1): KAGVTQTPRYLIKTRGQQVTLSCSPISGHRSVSWYQQTPGQGLQFLFEYFSETQRNKGNFPGRFSGRQFSNSRSEMNVSTLELGDSALYLCASSYPASQGQWFFGPGTRLTVL.

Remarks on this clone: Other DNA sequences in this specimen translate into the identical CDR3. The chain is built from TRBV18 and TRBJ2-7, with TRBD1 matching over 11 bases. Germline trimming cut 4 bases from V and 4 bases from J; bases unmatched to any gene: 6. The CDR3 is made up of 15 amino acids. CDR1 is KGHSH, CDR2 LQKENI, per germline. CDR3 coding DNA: TGTGCCAGCTCACAAGCCGGGACAGGGGGATACGAGCAGTACTTC. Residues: CASSQAGTGGYEQYF.

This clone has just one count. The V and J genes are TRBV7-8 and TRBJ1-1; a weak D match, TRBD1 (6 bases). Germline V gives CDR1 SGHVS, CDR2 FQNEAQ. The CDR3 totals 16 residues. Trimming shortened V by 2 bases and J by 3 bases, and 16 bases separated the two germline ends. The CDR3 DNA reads TGTGCCAGCAGCTTAATCCACAGGGAAGCGGACACTGAAGCTTTCTTT. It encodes CASSLIHREADTEAFF. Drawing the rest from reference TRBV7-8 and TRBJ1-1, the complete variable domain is GAGVSQSPRYKVAKRGQDVALRCDPISGHVSLFWYQQALGQGPEFLTYFQNEAQLDKSGLPSDRFFAERPEGSVSTLKIQRTQQEDSAVYLCASSLIHREADTEAFFGQGTRLTVV.

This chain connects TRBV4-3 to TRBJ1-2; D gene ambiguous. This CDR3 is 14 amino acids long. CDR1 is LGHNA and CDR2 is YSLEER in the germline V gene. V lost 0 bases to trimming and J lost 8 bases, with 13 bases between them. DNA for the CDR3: TGCGCCAGCAGCCAAGATGTAAACAGTAAGGGCTACACCTTC. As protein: CASSQDVNSKGYTF.

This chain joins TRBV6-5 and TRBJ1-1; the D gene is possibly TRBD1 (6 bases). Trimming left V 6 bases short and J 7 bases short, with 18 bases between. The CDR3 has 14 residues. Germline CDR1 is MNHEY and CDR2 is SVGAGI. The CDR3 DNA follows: TGTGCCAGCAGCAGTGGGGGGGCTTGGGTTGAAGCTTTCTTT. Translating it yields CASSSGGAWVEAFF.

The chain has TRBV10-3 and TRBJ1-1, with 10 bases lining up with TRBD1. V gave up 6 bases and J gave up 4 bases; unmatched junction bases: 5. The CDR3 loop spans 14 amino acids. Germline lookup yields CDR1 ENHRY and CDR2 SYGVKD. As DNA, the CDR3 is TGTGCCATCAGCTCCCGGGACAGGGGCACTGAAGCTTTCTTT. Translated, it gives CAISSRDRGTEAFF.

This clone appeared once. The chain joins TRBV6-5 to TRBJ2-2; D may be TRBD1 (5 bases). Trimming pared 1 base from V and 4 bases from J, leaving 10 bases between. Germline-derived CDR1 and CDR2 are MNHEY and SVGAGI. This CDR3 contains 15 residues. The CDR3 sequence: CASSYLIQGTGELFF. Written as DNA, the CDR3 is TGTGCCAGCAGTTACTTGATTCAGGGCACCGGGGAGCTGTTTTTT.

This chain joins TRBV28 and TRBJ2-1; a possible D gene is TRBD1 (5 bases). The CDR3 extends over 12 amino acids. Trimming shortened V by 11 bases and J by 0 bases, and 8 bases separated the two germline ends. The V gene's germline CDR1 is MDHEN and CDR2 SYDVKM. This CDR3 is CAGASSYNEQFF. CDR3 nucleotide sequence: TGTGCCGGGGCTAGCTCCTACAATGAGCAGTTCTTC.

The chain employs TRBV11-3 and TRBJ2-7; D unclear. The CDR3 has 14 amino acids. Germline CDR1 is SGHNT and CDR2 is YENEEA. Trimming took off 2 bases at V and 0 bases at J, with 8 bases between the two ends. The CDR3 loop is CASSLQYGSYEQYF. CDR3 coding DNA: TGTGCCAGCAGCTTACAATACGGCTCCTACGAGCAGTACTTC.

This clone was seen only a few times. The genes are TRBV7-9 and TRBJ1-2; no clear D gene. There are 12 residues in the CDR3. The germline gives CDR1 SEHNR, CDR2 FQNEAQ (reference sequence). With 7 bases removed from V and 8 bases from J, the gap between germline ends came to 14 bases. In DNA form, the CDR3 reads TGTGCCAGCAAACGGATGGCGGGGGGCTACACCTTC. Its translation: CASKRMAGGYTF. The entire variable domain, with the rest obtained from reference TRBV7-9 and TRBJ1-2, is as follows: DTGVSQNPRHKITKRGQNVTFRCDPISEHNRLYWYRQTLGQGPEFLTYFQNEAQLEKSRLLSDRFSAERPKGSFSTLEIQRTEQGDSAMYLCASKRMAGGYTFGSGTRLTVV.

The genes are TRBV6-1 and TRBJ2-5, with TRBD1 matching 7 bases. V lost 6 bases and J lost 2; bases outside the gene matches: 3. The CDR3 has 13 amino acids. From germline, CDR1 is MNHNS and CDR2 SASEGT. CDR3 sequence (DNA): TGTGCCAGCAGACCGGGACAGCAAGAGACCCAGTACTTC. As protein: CASRPGQQETQYF.

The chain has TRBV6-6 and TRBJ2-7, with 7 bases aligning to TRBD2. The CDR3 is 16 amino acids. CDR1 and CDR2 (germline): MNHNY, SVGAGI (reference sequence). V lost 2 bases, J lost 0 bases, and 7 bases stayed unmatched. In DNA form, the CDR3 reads TGTGCCAGCAGTTACGATGGGCTAGCGGACTCCTACGAGCAGTACTTC. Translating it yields CASSYDGLADSYEQYF.

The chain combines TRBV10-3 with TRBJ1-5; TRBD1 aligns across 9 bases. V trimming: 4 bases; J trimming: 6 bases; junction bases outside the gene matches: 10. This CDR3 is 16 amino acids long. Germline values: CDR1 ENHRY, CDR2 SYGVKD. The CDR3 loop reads CAISGGGGQGSQPQHF. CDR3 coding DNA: TGTGCCATCAGTGGAGGGGGGGGACAGGGCAGTCAGCCCCAGCATTTT.

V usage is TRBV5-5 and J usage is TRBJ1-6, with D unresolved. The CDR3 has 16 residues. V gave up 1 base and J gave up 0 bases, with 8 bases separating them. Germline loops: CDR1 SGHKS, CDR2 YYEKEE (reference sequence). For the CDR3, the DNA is TGTGCCAGCAGCTTGACTGATAGCTCCTATAATTCACCCCTCCACTTT. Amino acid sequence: CASSLTDSSYNSPLHF.